The table lists the clone carrying this T cell receptor (beta chain) with many counts. The TCRbeta library was prepared with unique molecular identifiers. TCRdb re-derived calls from the PCR reads in MiXCR, one entry per CDR3 protein. Of fewer than 130,000 distinct CDR3 sequences in the sample, under 13% are singletons; the top ten hold approximately 8%. This sample was taken from a study of T-cell reconstitution after alpha-beta-depleted transplantation in children. Deletions cut 5 bases from V and 4 bases from J, with 14 bases between. The germline V gene has CDR1 SGHTA and CDR2 FQGNSA. This CDR3 region has 14 residues.

The chain has TRBV7-2 and TRBJ2-5; D is perhaps TRBD1 (6 bases). This TCR was sampled from a human donor who donated a stem cell graft to a child with acute lymphoblastic leukemia. Sequences were derived from PBMCs from the stem cell graft donor, sampled from the stem cell graft. CDR3 region: CASSRTGHSETQYF. The CDR3, as DNA: TGTGCCAGCAGCCGAACGGGACACTCAGAGACCCAGTACTTC.